Listed below are T cell receptor beta chains from one sample, sequenced in a study of blood T cell repertoires in COVID-19. Assay: immunoSEQ multiplex PCR; the TCRdb copy retains only in-frame clones and omits some. The sample comprises roughly 300,000 clones, roughly 85% of which are singletons, and more than 10% rests with the top ten. The material sequenced was peripheral blood. These receptors were obtained from a human donor in a cohort sampled during active COVID-19. Each CDR3 is given with its conserved first and last residue. A D gene is named only where the DNA matches it firmly. Expanded clones get a size class; other rows say once, few or many, or leave the size out.

V gene,D gene,J gene,clone size,CDR3 DNA,CDR3 protein
TRBV28,TRBD1,TRBJ1-5,once,TGTGCCAGCAGTTGGGGACAGCCTAATAGCAATCAGCCCCAGCATTTT,CASSWGQPNSNQPQHF
TRBV25-1,NA,TRBJ2-7,NA,TGTGCCAGCAGTGAAGCGGTGGGCTACGAGCAGTACTTC,CASSEAVGYEQYF
TRBV11-3,TRBD2,TRBJ2-1,once,TGTGCCAGCAGCCAGAGGGGTGCTAGCGGGAGTGGCGAGCAGTTCTTC,CASSQRGASGSGEQFF
TRBV18,TRBD1,TRBJ1-6,NA,TGTGCCAGCTCACCCTGGACAGGTCGGAATTCACCCCTCCACTTT,CASSPWTGRNSPLHF
TRBV19,NA,TRBJ1-5,NA,TGTGCCAGTAGTGATAAGAGGCAGCCCCAGCATTTT,CASSDKRQPQHF
TRBV19,NA,TRBJ2-5,NA,TGTGCCAGTAGTCAGTTCCGCGGGAATCAAGAGACCCAGTACTTC,CASSQFRGNQETQYF
TRBV28,NA,TRBJ1-2,few,TGTGCCAGCAGTTCTCGCAGGGATGGCTACACCTTC,CASSSRRDGYTF
TRBV18,NA,TRBJ2-7,NA,TGTGCCAGCTCACCAAGGCAGGCGGGGTACGAGCAGTACTTC,CASSPRQAGYEQYF
TRBV5-1,NA,TRBJ1-5,NA,TGCGCCAGCAGCCCAGGATTGGGTAGCAATCAGCCCCAGCATTTT,CASSPGLGSNQPQHF
TRBV9,TRBD1,TRBJ2-1,NA,TGTGCCAGCAGCAAAGAGGGACAGGGGCGTTACAATGAGCAGTTCTTC,CASSKEGQGRYNEQFF
TRBV7-9,TRBD1,TRBJ2-7,NA,TGTGCCAGCAGCGTCCGACAGGGGTACGAGCAGTACTTC,CASSVRQGYEQYF
TRBV5-5,NA,TRBJ2-1,NA,TGTGCCAGCAGCTTGGCGACAGGCTACAATGAGCAGTTCTTC,CASSLATGYNEQFF
TRBV7-8,TRBD2,TRBJ2-3,NA,TGTGCCAGCAGCATCGCGGGGGTGACTAGCACAGATACGCAGTATTTT,CASSIAGVTSTDTQYF
TRBV5-4,TRBD1,TRBJ1-2,once,TGTGCCAGCAGCTTGGACGGCAGGGGGTTCTATGGCTACACCTTC,CASSLDGRGFYGYTF
TRBV10-3,TRBD1,TRBJ2-2,NA,TGTGCCATCAGCGATCCGGGACAGGGGAAGACCGGGGAGCTGTTTTTT,CAISDPGQGKTGELFF
TRBV4-1,NA,TRBJ1-3,NA,TGCGCCAGCAGCCAAGTCAGCTCCAGCAACGGGAACACCATATATTTT,CASSQVSSSNGNTIYF